This is a list of T cell receptor beta chains from one sample in a study of blood T cell repertoires in COVID-19. Sequencing used immunoSEQ multiplex PCR; TCRdb keeps in-frame clones, though not all of them. The table lists under 450,000 clones, more than 75% of them singletons. The sample taken for sequencing was PBMCs or T cells enriched from blood (not recorded which). The source of these receptors is a woman in her twenties or thirties who had recovered from COVID-19. The CDR3 runs from the conserved cysteine through the conserved F or W. A D gene is named only where the DNA matches it firmly. Clone size is shown for a subset of rows, as once, few, many or a class of expanded clone.

CDR3 DNA: TGCAGTGCCAGGGCTAACACTGAAGCTTTCTTT
CDR3 protein: CSARANTEAFF
J gene: TRBJ1-1
clone size: .
D gene: .
V gene: TRBV20-1

CDR3 DNA: TGCACCAGCACCGACTGCAGTACCGGGGAGCTGTTTTTT
CDR3 protein: CTSTDCSTGELFF
J gene: TRBJ2-2
clone size: many
D gene: .
V gene: TRBV1

CDR3 DNA: TGTGCCAGCACCCCCAGACCGGGGGGCAGCGAGCAGTACTTC
CDR3 protein: CASTPRPGGSEQYF
J gene: TRBJ2-7
clone size: .
D gene: .
V gene: TRBV2

CDR3 DNA: TGCAGCGTTGAAGTGGCCACGAGGTTTGAGGACACTGAAGCTTTCTTT
CDR3 protein: CSVEVATRFEDTEAFF
J gene: TRBJ1-1
clone size: .
D gene: .
V gene: TRBV29-1

CDR3 DNA: TGTGCCAGCAGTCTTTTGACAGGGTACGAGCAGTACTTC
CDR3 protein: CASSLLTGYEQYF
J gene: TRBJ2-7
clone size: .
D gene: TRBD1
V gene: TRBV28

CDR3 DNA: TGCGCCAGCAGCCAATTGGGGGACATGGCGGGTGAAGCTTTCTTT
CDR3 protein: CASSQLGDMAGEAFF
J gene: TRBJ1-1
clone size: .
D gene: .
V gene: TRBV4-1

CDR3 DNA: TGCAGCGTTGAAGATCAGGGGGAGCTTAATGAAAAACTGTTTTTT
CDR3 protein: CSVEDQGELNEKLFF
J gene: TRBJ1-4
clone size: few
D gene: TRBD1
V gene: TRBV29-1

CDR3 DNA: TGCGCCAGCAGCTTCATGACGGAGACAGGGAATGGCTACACCTTC
CDR3 protein: CASSFMTETGNGYTF
J gene: TRBJ1-2
clone size: .
D gene: TRBD1
V gene: TRBV5-1

CDR3 DNA: TGTGCCAGCAGCCAGGTTCAGGGCTTCTATGGCTACACCTTC
CDR3 protein: CASSQVQGFYGYTF
J gene: TRBJ1-2
clone size: .
D gene: .
V gene: TRBV14

CDR3 DNA: TGTGCCAGCTCACCCGGGACATCCTCCTACGAGCAGTACTTC
CDR3 protein: CASSPGTSSYEQYF
J gene: TRBJ2-7
clone size: .
D gene: .
V gene: TRBV18

CDR3 DNA: TGTGCCAGCACCGTCCTCGACAGGGATCGCCTCACAGATACGCAGTATTTT
CDR3 protein: CASTVLDRDRLTDTQYF
J gene: TRBJ2-3
clone size: .
D gene: TRBD1
V gene: TRBV13

CDR3 DNA: TGTGCCAGCAGCTTGGTTTCAGGCCTCCAAGCTTTCTTT
CDR3 protein: CASSLVSGLQAFF
J gene: TRBJ1-1
clone size: .
D gene: .
V gene: TRBV5-6

CDR3 DNA: TGTGCCAGCAGTTACTCTGGAGCGGGAGGCTCCTACGAGCAGTACTTC
CDR3 protein: CASSYSGAGGSYEQYF
J gene: TRBJ2-7
clone size: .
D gene: TRBD2
V gene: TRBV6-5

CDR3 DNA: TGTGCCAGTAGGGAGCCAGGACCACAGGGTGTTTCGGGTGGCTACACCTTC
CDR3 protein: CASREPGPQGVSGGYTF
J gene: TRBJ1-2
clone size: .
D gene: .
V gene: TRBV19